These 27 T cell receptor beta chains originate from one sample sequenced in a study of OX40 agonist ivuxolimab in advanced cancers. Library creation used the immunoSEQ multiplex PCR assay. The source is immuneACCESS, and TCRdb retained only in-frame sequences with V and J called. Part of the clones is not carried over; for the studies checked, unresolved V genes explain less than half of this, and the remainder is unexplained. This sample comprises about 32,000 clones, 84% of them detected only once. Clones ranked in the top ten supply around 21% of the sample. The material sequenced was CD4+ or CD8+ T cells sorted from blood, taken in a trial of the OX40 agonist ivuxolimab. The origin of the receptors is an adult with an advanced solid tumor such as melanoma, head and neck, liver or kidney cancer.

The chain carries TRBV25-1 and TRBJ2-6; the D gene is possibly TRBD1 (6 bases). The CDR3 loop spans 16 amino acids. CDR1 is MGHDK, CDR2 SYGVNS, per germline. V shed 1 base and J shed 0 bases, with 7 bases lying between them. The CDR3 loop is CASSEWTASGANVLTF. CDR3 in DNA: TGTGCCAGCAGTGAATGGACAGCCTCTGGGGCCAACGTCCTGACTTTC. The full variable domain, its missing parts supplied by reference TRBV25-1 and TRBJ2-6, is EADIYQTPRYLVIGTGKKITLECSQTMGHDKMYWYQQDPGMELHLIHYSYGVNSTEKGDLSSESTVSRIRTEHFPLTLESARPSHTSQYLCASSEWTASGANVLTFGAGSRLTVL.

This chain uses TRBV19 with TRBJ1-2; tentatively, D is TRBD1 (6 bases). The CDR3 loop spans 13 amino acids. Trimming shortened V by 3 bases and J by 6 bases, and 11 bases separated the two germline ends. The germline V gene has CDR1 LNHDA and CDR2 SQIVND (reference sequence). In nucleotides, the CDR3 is TGTGCCAGTAGTATGGGGGGGCGCAATGGCTACACCTTC. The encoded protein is CASSMGGRNGYTF. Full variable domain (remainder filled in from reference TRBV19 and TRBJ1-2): DGGITQSPKYLFRKEGQNVTLSCEQNLNHDAMYWYRQDPGQGLRLIYYSQIVNDFQKGDIAEGYSVSREKKESFPLTVTSAQKNPTAFYLCASSMGGRNGYTFGSGTRLTVV.

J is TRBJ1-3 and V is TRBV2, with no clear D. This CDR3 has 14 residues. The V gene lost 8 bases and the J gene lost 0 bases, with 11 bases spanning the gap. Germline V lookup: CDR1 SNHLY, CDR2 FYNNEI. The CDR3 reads CASSPGISGNTIYF. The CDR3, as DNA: TGTGCCAGCTCCCCTGGCATCTCTGGAAACACCATATATTTT.

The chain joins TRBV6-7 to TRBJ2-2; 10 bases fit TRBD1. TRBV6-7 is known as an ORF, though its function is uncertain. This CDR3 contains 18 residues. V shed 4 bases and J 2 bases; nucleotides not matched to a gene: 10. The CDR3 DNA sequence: TGTGCCAGCAGTTCCACCGGGACAGGGGACGTTAACACCGGGGAGCTGTTTTTT. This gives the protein CASSSTGTGDVNTGELFF.

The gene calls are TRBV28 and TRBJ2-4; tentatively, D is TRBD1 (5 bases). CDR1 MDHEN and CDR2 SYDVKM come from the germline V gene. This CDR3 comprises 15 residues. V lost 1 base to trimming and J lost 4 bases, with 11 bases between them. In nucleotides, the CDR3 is TGTGCCAGCAGTTTATCTTTGGGGCAGAAAAACATTCAGTACTTC. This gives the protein CASSLSLGQKNIQYF.

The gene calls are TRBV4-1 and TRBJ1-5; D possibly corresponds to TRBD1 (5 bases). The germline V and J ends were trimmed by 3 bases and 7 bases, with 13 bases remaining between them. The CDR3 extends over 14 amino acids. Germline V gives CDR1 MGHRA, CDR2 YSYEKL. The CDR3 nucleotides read TGCGCCAGCAGCCAGTCGGGGGGAATGCAGCCCCAGCATTTT. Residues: CASSQSGGMQPQHF.

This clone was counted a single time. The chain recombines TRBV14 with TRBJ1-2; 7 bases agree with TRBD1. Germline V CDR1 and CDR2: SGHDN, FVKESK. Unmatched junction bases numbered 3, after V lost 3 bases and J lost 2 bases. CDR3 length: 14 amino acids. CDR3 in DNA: TGTGCCAGCAGCCACCTGGACAGGAACTATGGCTACACCTTC. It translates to CASSHLDRNYGYTF.

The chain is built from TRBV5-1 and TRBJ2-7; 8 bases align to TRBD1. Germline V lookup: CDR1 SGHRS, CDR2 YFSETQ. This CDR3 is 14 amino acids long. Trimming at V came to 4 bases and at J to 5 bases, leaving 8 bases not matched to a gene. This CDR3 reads CASSPGGQINEQYF. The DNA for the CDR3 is TGCGCCAGCAGCCCAGGGGGCCAGATAAACGAGCAGTACTTC.

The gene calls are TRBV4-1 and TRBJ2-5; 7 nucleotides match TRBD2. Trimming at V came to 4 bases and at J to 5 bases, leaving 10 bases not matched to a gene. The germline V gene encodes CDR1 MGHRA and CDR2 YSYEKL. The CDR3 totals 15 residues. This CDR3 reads CASSPYGRMAETQYF. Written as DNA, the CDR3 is TGCGCCAGCAGCCCCTACGGGAGGATGGCGGAGACCCAGTACTTC.

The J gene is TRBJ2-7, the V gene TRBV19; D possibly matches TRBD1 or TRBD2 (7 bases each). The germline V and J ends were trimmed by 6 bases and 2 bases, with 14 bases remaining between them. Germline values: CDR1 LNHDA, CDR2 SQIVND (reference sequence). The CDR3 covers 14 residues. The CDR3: CASSTGAGAYEQYF. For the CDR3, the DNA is TGTGCCAGTAGCACAGGGGCGGGGGCCTACGAGCAGTACTTC.

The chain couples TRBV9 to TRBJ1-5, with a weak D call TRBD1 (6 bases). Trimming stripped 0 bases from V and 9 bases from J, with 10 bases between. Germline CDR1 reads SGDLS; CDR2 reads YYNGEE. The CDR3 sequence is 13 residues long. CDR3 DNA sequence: TGTGCCAGCAGCGTAGGGGAGGGGGGGCCCCAGCATTTT. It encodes CASSVGEGGPQHF.

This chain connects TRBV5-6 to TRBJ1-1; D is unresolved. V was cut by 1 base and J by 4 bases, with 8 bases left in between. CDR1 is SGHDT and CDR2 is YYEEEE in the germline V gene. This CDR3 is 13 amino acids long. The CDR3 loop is CASSLMAATEAFF. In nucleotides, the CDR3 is TGTGCCAGCAGCTTGATGGCAGCCACTGAAGCTTTCTTT. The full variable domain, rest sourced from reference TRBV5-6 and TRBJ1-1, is DAGVTQSPTHLIKTRGQQVTLRCSPKSGHDTVSWYQQALGQGPQFIFQYYEEEERQRGNFPDRFSGHQFPNYSSELNVNALLLGDSALYLCASSLMAATEAFFGQGTRLTVV.

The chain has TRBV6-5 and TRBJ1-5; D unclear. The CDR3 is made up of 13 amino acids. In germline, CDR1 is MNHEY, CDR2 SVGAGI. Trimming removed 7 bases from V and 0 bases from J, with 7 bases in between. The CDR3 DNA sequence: TGTGCCAGCATGGCGTATAGCAATCAGCCCCAGCATTTT. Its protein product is CASMAYSNQPQHF.

CDR3: CASSQSGTGVSPLHF. The CDR3 DNA reads TGTGCCAGCAGTCAATCCGGGACAGGGGTCTCACCCCTCCACTTT. This rearrangement joins TRBV27 to TRBJ1-6; the match to TRBD1 covers 10 bases. This CDR3 comprises 15 residues. V shed 5 bases, J shed 10 bases, and the junction held 8 bases outside the gene matches. Looked up from germline, CDR1 is MNHEY and CDR2 is SMNVEV (reference sequence).

CDR3 loop: CASSSRGGYSNQPQHF. DNA for the CDR3: TGTGCCAGCAGTTCCCGGGGGGGTTATAGCAATCAGCCCCAGCATTTT. This sequence joins TRBV28 and TRBJ1-5; D perhaps matches TRBD1 (5 bases). The CDR3 length is 16 residues. Trimming took 4 bases from V and 0 from J, leaving 13 bases between them. Germline loops: CDR1 MDHEN, CDR2 SYDVKM.

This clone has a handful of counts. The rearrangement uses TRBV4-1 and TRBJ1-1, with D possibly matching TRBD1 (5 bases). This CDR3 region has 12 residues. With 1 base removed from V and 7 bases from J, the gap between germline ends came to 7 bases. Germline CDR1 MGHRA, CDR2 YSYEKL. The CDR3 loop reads CASSQGGSEAFF. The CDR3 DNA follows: TGCGCCAGCAGCCAAGGGGGGAGTGAAGCTTTCTTT.

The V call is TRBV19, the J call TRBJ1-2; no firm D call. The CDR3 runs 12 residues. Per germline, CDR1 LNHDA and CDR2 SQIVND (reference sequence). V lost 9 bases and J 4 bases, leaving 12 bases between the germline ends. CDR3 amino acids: CASGLITYGYTF. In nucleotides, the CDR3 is TGTGCCAGCGGACTGATAACCTATGGCTACACCTTC.

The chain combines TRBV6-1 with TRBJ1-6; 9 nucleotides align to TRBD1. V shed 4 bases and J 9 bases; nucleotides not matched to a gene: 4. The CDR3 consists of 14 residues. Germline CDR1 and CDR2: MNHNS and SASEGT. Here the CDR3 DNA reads TGTGCCAGCAGTGGGACAGGGGAGGGTTCACCCCTCCACTTT. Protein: CASSGTGEGSPLHF.

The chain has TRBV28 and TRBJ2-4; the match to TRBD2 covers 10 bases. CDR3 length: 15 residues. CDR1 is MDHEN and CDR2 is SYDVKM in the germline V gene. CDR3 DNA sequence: TGTGCTCACAGCGGGAGGGCCTTATCCAAAAACATTCAGTACTTC. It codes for CAHSGRALSKNIQYF.

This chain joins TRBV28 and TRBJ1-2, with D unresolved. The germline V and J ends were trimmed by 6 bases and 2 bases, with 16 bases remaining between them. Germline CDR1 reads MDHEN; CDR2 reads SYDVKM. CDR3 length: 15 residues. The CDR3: CASSASGWANYGYTF. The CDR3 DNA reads TGTGCCAGCAGCGCATCGGGTTGGGCAAACTATGGCTACACCTTC.

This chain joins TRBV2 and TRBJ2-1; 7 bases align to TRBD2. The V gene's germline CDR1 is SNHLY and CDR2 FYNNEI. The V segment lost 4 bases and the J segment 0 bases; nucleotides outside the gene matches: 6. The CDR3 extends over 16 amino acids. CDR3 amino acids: CASSALGGSSYNEQFF. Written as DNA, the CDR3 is TGTGCCAGCAGTGCCCTTGGCGGGAGCTCCTACAATGAGCAGTTCTTC.

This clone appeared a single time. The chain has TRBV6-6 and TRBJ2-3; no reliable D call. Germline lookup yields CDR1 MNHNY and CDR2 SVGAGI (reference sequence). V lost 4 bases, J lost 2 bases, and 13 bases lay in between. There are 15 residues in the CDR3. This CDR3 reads CASSSRGSDTDTQYF. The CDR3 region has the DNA TGTGCCAGCAGTTCCCGTGGCTCGGACACAGATACGCAGTATTTT.

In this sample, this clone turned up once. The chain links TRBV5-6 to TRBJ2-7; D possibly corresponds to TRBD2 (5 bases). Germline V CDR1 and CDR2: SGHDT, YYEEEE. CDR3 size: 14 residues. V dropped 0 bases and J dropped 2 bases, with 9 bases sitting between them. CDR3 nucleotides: TGTGCCAGCAGCTTGGGTCCCGGGGCCTACGAGCAGTACTTC. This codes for CASSLGPGAYEQYF.

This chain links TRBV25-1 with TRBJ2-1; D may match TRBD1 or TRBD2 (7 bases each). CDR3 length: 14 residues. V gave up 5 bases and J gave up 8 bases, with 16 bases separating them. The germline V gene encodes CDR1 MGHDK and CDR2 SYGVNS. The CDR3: CASSLGRGRDEQFF. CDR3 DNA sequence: TGTGCCAGCAGTCTTGGCAGGGGGAGGGATGAGCAGTTCTTC.

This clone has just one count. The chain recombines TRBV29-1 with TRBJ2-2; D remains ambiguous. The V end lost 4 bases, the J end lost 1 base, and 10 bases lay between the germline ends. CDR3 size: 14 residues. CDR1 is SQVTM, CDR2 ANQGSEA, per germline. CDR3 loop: CSVVAPENTGELFF. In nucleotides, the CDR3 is TGCAGCGTTGTAGCTCCAGAGAACACCGGGGAGCTGTTTTTT.

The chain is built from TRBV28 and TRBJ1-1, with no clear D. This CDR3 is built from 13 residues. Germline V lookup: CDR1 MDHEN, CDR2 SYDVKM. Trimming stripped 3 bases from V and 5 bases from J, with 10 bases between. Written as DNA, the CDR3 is TGTGCCAGCAGTTTTGTCCGGGAAACTGAAGCTTTCTTT. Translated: CASSFVRETEAFF.

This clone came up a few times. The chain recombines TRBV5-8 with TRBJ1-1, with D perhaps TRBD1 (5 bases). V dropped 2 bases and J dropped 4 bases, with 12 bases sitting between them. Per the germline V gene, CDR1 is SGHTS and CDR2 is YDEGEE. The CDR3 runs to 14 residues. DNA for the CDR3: TGTGCCAGCAGCTTTAGAGTCGGGACCACTGAAGCTTTCTTT. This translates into CASSFRVGTTEAFF.